There are many counts of the clone carrying this T cell receptor beta chain. Antigen: not known. Using RNA transcripts as the source, TCR beta CDR3 regions were amplified. When the TCR CDR3 underwent first-round RT-PCR, the HTBI primer set was used. TCRdb called the multiplex PCR reads again in MiXCR, with one record for every CDR3 protein. The profile shows about 130,000 distinct CDR3 sequences, roughly a fifth of them singletons. This record belongs to a study of T cells in Graves' hyperthyroidism and ophthalmopathy. Background on the study: Blood from the periphery was taken at initial diagnosis, before any treatment. Study-level results: Blood also held most thyroid clonotypes expanded beyond 0.001.

Participants, patients aged 18 to 65, had newly diagnosed hyperthyroidism with a duration under 2 months. Together with thyroid ultrasound, orbital computed tomography, serum thyroxine and TRAb, clinical symptoms were used for diagnoses. The clonotype was recovered from a woman aged 45-65 years with Graves' hyperthyroidism that later progressed to Graves' ophthalmopathy. Source material: blood.

For the CDR3, the DNA is TGTGCCAGCAGTGGTAAGACTGTACTACTTTACAATGAGCAGTTCTTC. This translates into CASSGKTVLLYNEQFF. The chain links TRBV2 to TRBJ2-1; D gene ambiguous. Germline assignment: CDR1 SNHLY and CDR2 FYNNEI. V gave up 4 bases and J gave up 4 bases, with 17 bases separating them. This CDR3 region has 16 residues.